The clone carrying this TCR beta chain showed up many times. Each CDR3 protein is one row after TCRdb ran MiXCR on the 5' RACE reads. The sample holds about 44,000 distinct CDR3 sequences, about 22% seen once. The data originate from a study of neurological immune-mediated disorders. Time point meaning: technical triplicate 3. Germline CDR1 LGHDT, CDR2 YNNKEL (reference sequence). V gave up 4 bases and J gave up 0 bases, with 7 bases separating them. CDR3 length: 13 residues. Sample: PBMCs. This receptor was obtained from a man in his 60s with HTLV-1-associated myelopathy (HAM/TSP). V usage is TRBV3-1 and J usage is TRBJ2-7; no definite D call. The CDR3 is CASSRLDSYEQYF. DNA for the CDR3: TGTGCCAGCAGCCGCTTAGACTCCTACGAGCAGTACTTC.